Following are 18 T cell receptor beta chains from one sample sequenced in a study of a mutant IDH1 vaccine in newly diagnosed glioma (dated by TCRdb to the early 2020s). Which antigens these TCRs recognize remains unknown. What this sample's time point label stands for: week 23, last vaccination. Each vaccine dose, consisting of 300 ug of a 20-mer mutant IDH1 peptide in Montanide, was administered subcutaneously with topical imiquimod. Libraries came from the immunoSEQ multiplex PCR assay. In TCRdb, the immuneACCESS table is reduced to in-frame sequences with V and J assigned. These tables do not hold every clone; where another copy was compared, an unresolved V gene accounts for under half, and the others remain unexplained. This sample comprises 25,000 to 30,000 clones, roughly four fifths of them detected only once. Approximately 15% of the sample rests with the top ten. The starting material was PBMCs, obtained from a glioma patient whose treatment included an IDH1 peptide vaccine. These receptors all come from a woman aged 25 to 45 with glioma.

The chain couples TRBV12-5 to TRBJ2-2, with 9 bases lining up with TRBD1. This CDR3 is built from 19 residues. Germline-derived CDR1 and CDR2 are LGHNT and FRNRAP. Unmatched junction bases numbered 15, after V lost 6 bases and J lost 1 base. In DNA, the CDR3 is TGTGCTAGTGGGCCCGACCGCAATACAGGGGGCTTGAACACCGGGGAGCTGTTTTTT. Protein sequence: CASGPDRNTGGLNTGELFF.

The genes are TRBV5-1 and TRBJ2-3; 12 bases are shared with TRBD2. The germline V gene encodes CDR1 SGHRS and CDR2 YFSETQ. Trimming at V came to 0 bases and at J to 5 bases, leaving 7 bases not matched to a gene. The CDR3 loop spans 17 amino acids. The CDR3 sequence is CASSLAASGGAVDTQYF. DNA for the CDR3: TGCGCCAGCAGCTTGGCCGCTAGCGGGGGGGCCGTAGATACGCAGTATTTT.

The rearrangement uses TRBV5-6 and TRBJ2-1; D unclear. V was cut by 2 bases and J by 6 bases, with 15 bases left in between. This CDR3 is 15 amino acids long. Germline CDR1 SGHDT, CDR2 YYEEEE. The CDR3 reads CASSLFPESSNEQFF. The CDR3 DNA reads as TGTGCCAGCAGCTTATTCCCCGAGAGCTCCAATGAGCAGTTCTTC.

This clone occurred a few times. The chain employs TRBV10-3 and TRBJ2-5; 12 bases are a match to TRBD2. The CDR3 extends over 18 amino acids. V lost 3 bases, J lost 4 bases, and 12 bases stayed unmatched. Germline V gene sequence: CDR1 ENHRY, CDR2 SYGVKD. CDR3 in amino acids: CAISEGTASGGAGETQYF. In DNA form, the CDR3 reads TGTGCCATCAGTGAAGGAACTGCTAGCGGGGGGGCGGGAGAGACCCAGTACTTC.

The chain recombines TRBV6-5 with TRBJ1-1, with D unclear. V shed 3 bases and J shed 2 bases, with 7 bases lying between them. Germline CDR1 is MNHEY and CDR2 is SVGAGI. This CDR3 spans 13 amino acids. CDR3 loop: CASSYRVNTEAFF. The CDR3 DNA follows: TGTGCCAGCAGTTATAGGGTAAACACTGAAGCTTTCTTT.

This clone has just one count. This rearrangement joins TRBV2 to TRBJ1-1; D might be TRBD1 (6 bases). The CDR3 loop spans 13 amino acids. CDR1 and CDR2 (germline): SNHLY, FYNNEI. Between the trimmed V and J ends, which lost 6 bases and 1 base, there was a span of 9 bases. CDR3 sequence reads: CASRPTGNTEAFF. CDR3 DNA: TGTGCCAGCAGGCCGACAGGGAACACTGAAGCTTTCTTT.

The V gene is TRBV5-1, the J gene TRBJ2-7; D possibly corresponds to TRBD1 (6 bases). Trimming removed 4 bases at V and 0 bases at J, with 17 bases between. Germline-derived CDR1 and CDR2 are SGHRS and YFSETQ. The CDR3 spans 16 residues. The CDR3 loop is CASSRQGSSSSYEQYF. The CDR3 coding sequence is TGCGCCAGCAGCAGGCAGGGGTCTTCAAGCTCCTACGAGCAGTACTTC.

The chain employs TRBV6-5 and TRBJ1-1, with 11 bases that match TRBD1. V lost 11 bases and J lost 4; bases outside the gene matches: 9. The CDR3 covers 14 residues. CDR1 and CDR2 (germline): MNHEY, SVGAGI. The CDR3 reads CAARDRGLATEAFF. The DNA of the CDR3 is TGTGCCGCCCGGGACAGGGGGTTGGCCACTGAAGCTTTCTTT.

The chain uses TRBV12-5 and TRBJ1-5; D is uncertain. This CDR3 comprises 16 residues. The V gene's germline CDR1 is LGHNT and CDR2 FRNRAP. V gave up 1 base and J gave up 0 bases, with 10 bases separating them. As DNA, the CDR3 is TGTGCTAGTGGTTTGGCGAGCCCATTTAGCAATCAGCCCCAGCATTTT. This translates into CASGLASPFSNQPQHF.

In regard to this clone: Different DNA sequences within this sample yield the same CDR3. The chain couples TRBV9 to TRBJ2-1, with 10 bases lining up with TRBD2. Germline V gene data show CDR1 as SGDLS and CDR2 as YYNGEE. V shed 0 bases and J 7 bases; nucleotides not matched to a gene: 4. CDR3 length equals 15 residues. The CDR3 DNA reads TGTGCCAGCAGCGTAGCTAGCGGGGGTGGGAATGAGCAGTTCTTC. It translates to CASSVASGGGNEQFF.

V and J are TRBV19 and TRBJ1-1; weak D call: TRBD1 (5 bases). Trimming pared 3 bases from V and 6 bases from J, leaving 11 bases between. The CDR3 runs 13 residues. Germline assignment: CDR1 LNHDA and CDR2 SQIVND (reference sequence). CDR3 sequence: CASSIPGTAEAFF. For the CDR3, the DNA is TGTGCCAGTAGTATCCCAGGGACCGCTGAAGCTTTCTTT.

V is TRBV2 and J is TRBJ2-7, with D possibly matching TRBD2 (5 bases). Germline loops: CDR1 SNHLY, CDR2 FYNNEI. V was shortened by 4 bases and J by 1 base, with 11 bases between the two germline ends. The length of the CDR3 is 14 residues. CDR3: CASSVGDGSYEQYF. CDR3 DNA: TGTGCCAGCAGTGTGGGAGACGGATCCTACGAGCAGTACTTC.

This clone was counted a single time. The rearrangement uses TRBV19 and TRBJ1-5; D uncertain. The germline V and J ends were trimmed by 11 bases and 5 bases, with 16 bases remaining between them. The CDR3 length is 13 residues. Germline CDR1 LNHDA, CDR2 SQIVND (reference sequence). DNA of the CDR3: TGTGCCGGAACGTTGGGGATGGATCAGCCCCAGCATTTT. This gives the protein CAGTLGMDQPQHF.

V usage is TRBV30 and J usage is TRBJ1-3; D gene unclear. The V end lost 1 base, the J end lost 8 bases, and 6 bases lay between the germline ends. The CDR3 has 11 residues. Germline-derived CDR1 and CDR2 are GTSNPN and SVGIG (reference sequence). In nucleotides, the CDR3 is TGTGCCTGGAGTGGTGGTCACACCATATATTTT. Amino acids: CAWSGGHTIYF.

V is TRBV7-2 and J is TRBJ2-5; D assignment may be TRBD1 or TRBD2 (6 bases each). Germline lookup yields CDR1 SGHTA and CDR2 FQGNSA. The CDR3 is 15 amino acids. V lost 5 bases and J 5 bases, leaving 18 bases between the germline ends. CDR3 sequence (DNA): TGTGCCAGCAGCCCGGGGGCCAGTCGGGCGGAGACCCAGTACTTC. Its translation is CASSPGASRAETQYF.

This chain uses TRBV10-1 with TRBJ1-1, with a tentative D call TRBD1 (5 bases). The CDR3 runs to 14 residues. From germline, CDR1 is WNHNN and CDR2 SYGVQD (reference sequence). V lost 0 bases to trimming and J lost 5 bases, with 10 bases between them. CDR3 DNA sequence: TGCGCCAGCAGTGAGTCGCGGGCAGGGACTGAAGCTTTCTTT. Translation: CASSESRAGTEAFF.

The chain combines TRBV27 with TRBJ2-2; D is ambiguous. Germline V CDR1 and CDR2: MNHEY, SMNVEV (reference sequence). The V and J ends lost 6 bases and 4 bases respectively, with 6 bases between them. This CDR3 is 12 amino acids long. The CDR3 nucleotides read TGTGCCAGCAGCGTTCTCACCGGGGAGCTGTTTTTT. Protein sequence: CASSVLTGELFF.

V usage is TRBV30 and J usage is TRBJ1-2; D is undetermined. The CDR3 loop spans 13 amino acids. Germline V gene data show CDR1 as GTSNPN and CDR2 as SVGIG (reference sequence). The V end was cut by 0 bases, the J end by 4 bases, with 9 bases between. The CDR3 DNA reads as TGTGCCTGGAGTGTGGAGCCCCTCTATGGCTACACCTTC. It encodes CAWSVEPLYGYTF.